This entry describes one TCR beta chain. This specimen belongs to a study of T-cell reconstitution after alpha-beta-depleted transplantation in children. The V gene end was trimmed by 7 bases and the J gene end by 3 bases; junction bases not matched to a gene: 13. The CDR3 runs 18 residues. Germline V gives CDR1 WNHNN, CDR2 SYGVQD (reference sequence). This sample's TCRbeta library carried unique molecular identifier barcodes. A single record per CDR3 protein comes from TCRdb applying MiXCR to the PCR reads. The repertoire holds 800,000 to 1,000,000 distinct CDR3 sequences, with about 30% as singletons.

This receptor was identified in a boy under two years old who had a stem cell transplant for SCID, so the T cells may come from the graft donor. The chain is built from TRBV10-1 and TRBJ2-3; the match to TRBD2 covers 13 bases. The sample here was PBMCs, mostly from graft donor cells, taken 360 days after TCRalphabeta/CD19-depleted stem cell transplant. The chain's CDR3 is CASITALGLAGATDTQYF. The CDR3 nucleotides read TGCGCCAGCATAACCGCCCTTGGACTAGCGGGGGCGACAGATACGCAGTATTTT.